The 30 T cell receptor beta chains presented below share a single source sample, sequenced in a study of T cell responses to AZD1222 COVID-19 vaccine. Only in-frame clones appear in the TCRdb table, and some are missing; sequencing was by immunoSEQ multiplex PCR. The sample includes fewer than 30,000 clones, about 77% seen only once; the top ten take about 5.3%. The specimen was peripheral blood, collected on day 0 of AZD1222 vaccination. These receptors came from an adult in good health.

In its sample, this clone was seen once. The rearrangement joins TRBV19 to TRBJ1-1, with 10 bases lining up with TRBD1. The CDR3 is 15 residues long. Germline values: CDR1 LNHDA, CDR2 SQIVND (reference sequence). Losses at the gene ends were 9 bases for V and 1 base for J; bases not matched to a gene: 8. As DNA, the CDR3 is TGTGCCAGCCGAGACAGGGGGCACAGGAACACTGAAGCTTTCTTT. This sequence encodes CASRDRGHRNTEAFF.

The V and J genes are TRBV4-3 and TRBJ2-1; TRBD2 matches 11 bases. CDR3 length: 16 amino acids. J was trimmed by 2 bases and V by 4 bases; bases with no gene match: 4. Germline lookup yields CDR1 LGHNA and CDR2 YSLEER. In DNA, the CDR3 is TGCGCCAGCAGCCTGGGACTAGCGGAGGCCTACAATGAGCAGTTCTTC. It translates to CASSLGLAEAYNEQFF.

The chain carries TRBV30 and TRBJ1-6; D may be TRBD1 (5 bases). The CDR3 runs to 16 residues. V was clipped by 0 bases and J by 0 bases, with 9 bases between them. The germline CDR1 and CDR2 sequences are GTSNPN and SVGIG (reference sequence). The CDR3 sequence: CAWSVGVSSYNSPLHF. The CDR3 DNA sequence: TGTGCCTGGAGTGTGGGGGTGAGCTCCTATAATTCACCCCTCCACTTT.

This sequence joins TRBV6-5 and TRBJ2-2, with D unresolved. The CDR3 is 14 amino acids. Looked up from germline, CDR1 is MNHEY and CDR2 is SVGAGI. With 0 bases removed from V and 1 base from J, the gap between germline ends came to 3 bases. CDR3 amino acids: CASSYSRNTGELFF. CDR3 bases: TGTGCCAGCAGTTACTCGAGGAACACCGGGGAGCTGTTTTTT.

The gene calls are TRBV3-1 (or the pseudogene TRBV3-2) and TRBJ2-2; the D gene is possibly TRBD1 (5 bases). The length of the CDR3 is 13 residues. V lost 2 bases to trimming and J lost 5 bases, with 6 bases between them. Germline V gene data show CDR1 as LGHDT and CDR2 as YNNKEL (reference sequence). CDR3 bases: TGTGCCAGCAGCCAACAGGGAACCGGGGAGCTGTTTTTT. Protein: CASSQQGTGELFF.

The chain combines TRBV5-4 with TRBJ2-1; 8 bases match TRBD2. Per germline, CDR1 SGHNT and CDR2 YYREEE (reference sequence). V dropped 3 bases and J dropped 1; count of bases not matched to a gene: 6. The CDR3 loop spans 16 amino acids. The CDR3 bases are TGTGCCAGCAGCTCGACCGGGACTAGATCCTACAATGAGCAGTTCTTC. Its translation is CASSSTGTRSYNEQFF. The variable domain in full, completed from reference TRBV5-4 and TRBJ2-1, reads ETGVTQSPTHLIKTRGQQVTLRCSSQSGHNTVSWYQQALGQGPQFIFQYYREEENGRGNFPPRFSGLQFPNYSSELNVNALELDDSALYLCASSSTGTRSYNEQFFGPGTRLTVL.

The chain links TRBV6-6 to TRBJ2-3; 7 positions match TRBD2. CDR1 and CDR2 (germline): MNHNY, SVGAGI (reference sequence). This CDR3 has 15 residues. Trimming took 2 bases from V and 2 from J; bases not matched to a gene: 4. CDR3 loop: CASSYGGGITDTQYF. DNA for the CDR3: TGTGCCAGCAGTTACGGGGGGGGGATCACAGATACGCAGTATTTT.

This chain uses TRBV7-9 with TRBJ1-2; D may be TRBD1 (5 bases). The germline V and J ends were trimmed by 3 bases and 4 bases, with 12 bases remaining between them. CDR1 is SEHNR and CDR2 is FQNEAQ in the germline V gene (reference sequence). The CDR3 length is 14 residues. CDR3 in amino acids: CASSLRGGSYGYTF. CDR3 DNA: TGTGCCAGCAGCTTGAGGGGAGGAAGCTATGGCTACACCTTC.

The chain carries TRBV7-9 and TRBJ1-2; D ambiguous. Trimming removed 1 base at V and 1 base at J, with 7 bases between. The CDR3 totals 14 residues. Germline V gives CDR1 SEHNR, CDR2 FQNEAQ (reference sequence). CDR3 protein: CASSLDNYNYGYTF. CDR3 nucleotide sequence: TGTGCCAGCAGCTTAGATAATTATAACTATGGCTACACCTTC.

This chain uses TRBV7-9 with TRBJ1-3; tentative D call: TRBD1 (5 bases). Germline assignment: CDR1 SEHNR and CDR2 FQNEAQ (reference sequence). There are 18 residues in the CDR3. Trimming shortened V by 5 bases and J by 5 bases, and 25 bases separated the two germline ends. The CDR3 region has the DNA TGTGCCAGCAGCACCAACTTTGCGGGACGGGAGGTTCGAAACACCATATATTTT. Translating gives CASSTNFAGREVRNTIYF.

The genes are TRBV11-2 and TRBJ1-4, with D possibly being TRBD1 (6 bases). This CDR3 is 15 amino acids long. Germline V gene sequence: CDR1 SGHAT, CDR2 FQNNGV. The V end was cut by 2 bases, the J end by 5 bases, with 12 bases between. This chain's CDR3 is CASSLFLGANEKLFF. The CDR3 DNA sequence: TGTGCCAGCAGCTTATTCTTGGGGGCGAATGAAAAACTGTTTTTT. The entire variable domain, with the rest obtained from reference TRBV11-2 and TRBJ1-4, is as follows: EAGVAQSPRYKIIEKRQSVAFWCNPISGHATLYWYQQILGQGPKLLIQFQNNGVVDDSQLPKDRFSAERLKGVDSTLKIQPAKLEDSAVYLCASSLFLGANEKLFFGSGTQLSVL.

The chain combines TRBV14 with TRBJ1-1, with D perhaps matching TRBD1 (5 bases). The CDR3 spans 12 residues. From germline, CDR1 is SGHDN and CDR2 FVKESK. Trimming removed 4 bases at V and 11 bases at J, with 14 bases between. DNA of the CDR3: TGTGCCAGCAGCCCCACCCCGGGGGTCGCTTTCTTT. It encodes CASSPTPGVAFF.

The chain couples TRBV25-1 to TRBJ1-1; D gene unclear. Trimming pared 4 bases from V and 1 base from J, leaving 10 bases between. The CDR3 spans 14 residues. Germline V gene lookup returns CDR1 MGHDK and CDR2 SYGVNS. In DNA, the CDR3 is TGTGCCAGCAGTGCCCCCCCAGAGAACACTGAAGCTTTCTTT. Its translation: CASSAPPENTEAFF.

The chain is built from TRBV5-1 and TRBJ2-2; D may match TRBD1 or TRBD2 (5 bases each). Deletions cut 4 bases from V and 6 bases from J, with 19 bases between. CDR1 and CDR2 (germline): SGHRS, YFSETQ. This CDR3 has 16 residues. The CDR3 DNA reads TGCGCCAGCAGCACCCGGGACCACTTTAAGGCCGGGGAGCTGTTTTTT. Its translation: CASSTRDHFKAGELFF.

J is TRBJ2-2 and V is TRBV7-2; maybe TRBD2 (6 bases). This CDR3 is built from 14 residues. Trimming left V 10 bases short and J 0 bases short, with 12 bases between. Germline CDR1 is SGHTA and CDR2 is FQGNSA. The CDR3 is CATSRGTNTGELFF. The DNA of the CDR3 is TGTGCCACCTCCCGGGGGACGAACACCGGGGAGCTGTTTTTT. The whole variable domain, remainder taken from reference TRBV7-2 and TRBJ2-2, is GAGVSQSPSNKVTEKGKDVELRCDPISGHTALYWYRQSLGQGLEFLIYFQGNSAPDKSGLPSDRFSAERTGGSVSTLTIQRTQQEDSAVYLCATSRGTNTGELFFGEGSRLTVL.

The rearrangement joins TRBV13 to TRBJ1-2; 8 bases are shared with TRBD1. The CDR3 consists of 15 residues. Germline CDR1 is PRHDT and CDR2 is FYEKMQ (reference sequence). Unmatched junction bases numbered 7, after V lost 3 bases and J lost 4 bases. CDR3 region: CASSLTGDVGYGYTF. CDR3 bases: TGTGCCAGCAGCTTGACAGGGGATGTCGGCTATGGCTACACCTTC.

The chain couples TRBV3-1 (or the pseudogene TRBV3-2) to TRBJ1-3; perhaps TRBD1 as D (6 bases). The germline gives CDR1 LGHDT, CDR2 YNNKEL (reference sequence). The V end lost 0 bases, the J end lost 2 bases, and 11 bases lay between the germline ends. This CDR3 spans 16 amino acids. CDR3 amino acids: CASSQEYRAAGNTIYF. The CDR3 nucleotides read TGTGCCAGCAGCCAAGAGTACAGGGCTGCTGGAAACACCATATATTTT.

This clone was picked up a small number of times. This chain joins TRBV21-1 and TRBJ2-5; whether TRBD2, the table's D call, matches the DNA was not checked. TRBV21-1 is an annotated pseudogene. The CDR3 sequence is 15 residues long. The CDR3, as DNA: TGTGCCAGCAGCAAGCTAGCGGGGTACCAAGAGACCCAGTACTTC. Its translation is CASSKLAGYQETQYF.

The chain is built from TRBV5-1 and TRBJ2-3, with TRBD2 identical over 9 bases. V trimming: 4 bases; J trimming: 1 base; junction bases outside the gene matches: 10. Germline CDR1 SGHRS, CDR2 YFSETQ. CDR3 length: 17 amino acids. CDR3: CASSRRGRDQGTDTQYF. CDR3 nucleotide sequence: TGCGCCAGCAGCCGTCGCGGGAGGGATCAAGGCACAGATACGCAGTATTTT.

V is TRBV18 and J is TRBJ2-2; a weak D match, TRBD2 (5 bases). The CDR3 length is 15 residues. Trimming removed 3 bases from V and 5 bases from J, with 13 bases in between. Germline V gives CDR1 KGHSH, CDR2 LQKENI. The CDR3 is CASSPNYPGTGELFF. The CDR3 coding sequence is TGTGCCAGCTCACCCAACTACCCGGGGACCGGGGAGCTGTTTTTT.

The rearrangement links TRBV5-4 to TRBJ1-1, with 7 bases fitting TRBD1. Unmatched junction bases numbered 8, after V lost 4 bases and J lost 5 bases. Germline assignment: CDR1 SGHNT and CDR2 YYREEE (reference sequence). CDR3 size: 14 residues. Written as DNA, the CDR3 is TGTGCCAGCAGCCCCCAAACAGGGGAGACTGAAGCTTTCTTT. Translated: CASSPQTGETEAFF.

The chain recombines TRBV20-1 with TRBJ2-4; the match to TRBD2 covers 11 bases. V gave up 3 bases and J gave up 7 bases; unmatched junction bases: 5. The CDR3 runs 14 residues. CDR1 is DFQATT and CDR2 is SNEGSKA in the germline V gene (reference sequence). The CDR3 loop reads CSASHTSGSNIQYF. CDR3 coding DNA: TGCAGTGCTAGTCACACTAGCGGGAGTAACATTCAGTACTTC.

This clone appeared a single time. This chain joins TRBV6-5 and TRBJ1-1; D is possibly TRBD1 (5 bases). Germline-derived CDR1 and CDR2 are MNHEY and SVGAGI. This CDR3 has 14 amino acids. V lost 6 bases and J 6 bases, leaving 17 bases between the germline ends. For the CDR3, the DNA is TGTGCCAGCAGCCTCACCAGGGTAGTCGCTGAAGCTTTCTTT. This gives the protein CASSLTRVVAEAFF.

J is TRBJ1-5 and V is TRBV14; TRBD1 agrees at 8 bases. V shed 3 bases, J shed 0 bases, and the junction held 10 bases outside the gene matches. The V gene's germline CDR1 is SGHDN and CDR2 FVKESK. This CDR3 has 18 amino acids. Here the CDR3 DNA reads TGTGCCAGCAGCCACGAACAGGGGGTTCCAAATAGCAATCAGCCCCAGCATTTT. Its translation is CASSHEQGVPNSNQPQHF.

The chain uses TRBV24-1 and TRBJ2-1; TRBD1 aligns across 8 bases. The V gene's germline CDR1 is KGHDR and CDR2 SFDVKD. The CDR3 is made up of 13 amino acids. CDR3 in DNA: TGTGCTTCCCAGGGGGCGGGATACAATGAGCAGTTCTTC. It yields the protein CASQGAGYNEQFF.

This chain connects TRBV7-2 to TRBJ2-5; 7 bases agree with TRBD2. The germline V gene has CDR1 SGHTA and CDR2 FQGNSA. There are 13 residues in the CDR3. With 6 bases clipped from V and 4 bases from J, the junction kept 5 bases outside the gene matches. CDR3 sequence: CASRGRGIETQYF. The CDR3 coding sequence is TGTGCCAGCAGGGGGCGGGGGATAGAGACCCAGTACTTC.

This chain connects TRBV5-6 to TRBJ2-1; TRBD2 agrees at 9 bases. Trimming removed 4 bases from V and 9 bases from J; junction bases left unmatched: 11. The CDR3 is 15 amino acids. CDR1 and CDR2 from the germline V gene are SGHDT and YYEEEE. DNA for the CDR3: TGTGCCAGCAGCGCCCCGGGACTAGCAAGAGGTGAGCAGTTCTTC. Translating gives CASSAPGLARGEQFF.

The rearrangement uses TRBV19 and TRBJ1-5; 8 positions match TRBD1. The junction had 8 bases not matched to a gene; V was cut back by 7 bases and J by 6 bases. The CDR3 contains 14 residues. CDR1 LNHDA and CDR2 SQIVND come from the germline V gene (reference sequence). CDR3 nucleotide sequence: TGTGCCAGTACTGGACAGGGTTCGGGTCAGCCCCAGCATTTT. Amino acid sequence: CASTGQGSGQPQHF.

The chain recombines TRBV11-2 with TRBJ1-1; a weak D match, TRBD1 (5 bases). The CDR3 is made up of 15 amino acids. Germline CDR1 reads SGHAT; CDR2 reads FQNNGV. The V end was cut by 5 bases, the J end by 3 bases, with 16 bases between. CDR3 DNA: TGTGCCAGCAGCCTTCGATCTATAGGGGACACTGAAGCTTTCTTT. It codes for CASSLRSIGDTEAFF.

The chain employs TRBV19 and TRBJ2-7; TRBD2 agrees at 8 bases. The V and J ends lost 6 bases and 2 bases, in that order; junction bases with no gene match: 9. Per germline, CDR1 LNHDA and CDR2 SQIVND (reference sequence). The CDR3 covers 15 residues. CDR3 sequence (DNA): TGTGCCAGTAGGTCTTTCGGGGGGGACGCCTACGAGCAGTACTTC. This gives the protein CASRSFGGDAYEQYF.